Shown below are 21 T cell receptor beta chains from a single sample sequenced in a study of control samples from healthy donors and cancer patients. Here immunoSEQ multiplex PCR was the method, and the copy in TCRdb shows in-frame clones only, minus some. The table records over 150,000 clones, approximately 95% of them present only once. Material: blood. These receptors came from a man aged 18 to 30 in good health.

The sample holds a few counts of this clone. This chain uses TRBV4-1 with TRBJ1-5; 7 bases align to TRBD1. The CDR3 covers 16 residues. Germline CDR1 is MGHRA and CDR2 is YSYEKL. Trimming cost V 1 base and J 1 base; bases outside gene matches: 4. CDR3 sequence (DNA): TGCGCCAGCAGCCAAGCCTCGACAGGGAGCAATCAGCCCCAGCATTTT. This gives the protein CASSQASTGSNQPQHF.

This rearrangement joins TRBV19 to TRBJ1-1; no reliable D call. V gave up 8 bases and J gave up 1 base, with 8 bases separating them. The CDR3 sequence is 12 residues long. The germline gives CDR1 LNHDA, CDR2 SQIVND (reference sequence). CDR3 nucleotides: TGTGCCAGTGGCACACCGAACACTGAAGCTTTCTTT. Residues: CASGTPNTEAFF. The variable domain in full, completed from reference TRBV19 and TRBJ1-1, reads DGGITQSPKYLFRKEGQNVTLSCEQNLNHDAMYWYRQDPGQGLRLIYYSQIVNDFQKGDIAEGYSVSREKKESFPLTVTSAQKNPTAFYLCASGTPNTEAFFGQGTRLTVV.

The V call is TRBV14, the J call TRBJ2-5, with TRBD2 identical over 8 bases. Germline CDR1 SGHDN, CDR2 FVKESK. This CDR3 is built from 15 residues. Trimming at V came to 3 bases and at J to 5 bases, leaving 8 bases not matched to a gene. CDR3 in DNA: TGTGCCAGCAGCCAGGGGACTAGACGGGAGGAGACCCAGTACTTC. Amino acids: CASSQGTRREETQYF.

This rearrangement joins TRBV15 to TRBJ1-6; D gene uncertain. This CDR3 has 16 residues. Trimming removed 5 bases at V and 7 bases at J, with 18 bases between. Looked up from germline, CDR1 is LNHNV and CDR2 is YYDKDF (reference sequence). CDR3 in amino acids: CATSRRRFLENSPLHF. DNA for the CDR3: TGTGCCACCAGCCGGAGGCGATTCCTGGAAAATTCACCCCTCCACTTT.

This rearrangement joins TRBV2 to TRBJ1-1; a weak D match, TRBD1 (5 bases). The V end lost 4 bases, the J end lost 11 bases, and 14 bases lay between the germline ends. CDR3 length equals 12 residues. Germline CDR1 is SNHLY and CDR2 is FYNNEI. The CDR3 spells CASSGGPPRAFF. In nucleotides, the CDR3 is TGTGCCAGCAGTGGGGGACCGCCTAGGGCTTTCTTT.

The CDR3 is CASSSGHYNEQFF. The CDR3 DNA reads TGTGCCAGCAGTTCTGGACACTACAATGAGCAGTTCTTC. J is TRBJ2-1 and V is TRBV6-2 or TRBV6-3, with D perhaps TRBD1 (5 bases). The CDR3 is 13 amino acids. Germline CDR1 reads MNHEY; CDR2 reads SVGEGT. V was cut by 4 bases and J by 3 bases, with 7 bases left in between.

The chain couples TRBV2 to TRBJ1-1; D uncertain. Germline V lookup: CDR1 SNHLY, CDR2 FYNNEI. Trimming pared 1 base from V and 6 bases from J, leaving 6 bases between. CDR3 length: 12 residues. The CDR3, as DNA: TGTGCCAGCAGTGAAGATGAACCTGAAGCTTTCTTT. This gives the protein CASSEDEPEAFF.

The CDR3 coding sequence is TGTGCCAGCAGCCGGGAGGGCGTTGGCTACACCTTC. It specifies CASSREGVGYTF. The V call is TRBV14, the J call TRBJ1-2; no clear D gene. This CDR3 region has 12 residues. Trimming left V 4 bases short and J 7 bases short, with 10 bases between. The V gene's germline CDR1 is SGHDN and CDR2 FVKESK.

This clone was counted once. This chain joins TRBV5-4 and TRBJ1-1; D may be TRBD1 (6 bases). Germline CDR1 SGHNT, CDR2 YYREEE (reference sequence). The CDR3 covers 13 residues. Trimming cost V 3 bases and J 4 bases, with 10 bases left between them. For the CDR3, the DNA is TGTGCCAGCAGCTCCTGGACAGTCACTGAAGCTTTCTTT. Residues: CASSSWTVTEAFF. Supplemented by reference TRBV5-4 and TRBJ1-1, the full variable domain reads ETGVTQSPTHLIKTRGQQVTLRCSSQSGHNTVSWYQQALGQGPQFIFQYYREEENGRGNFPPRFSGLQFPNYSSELNVNALELDDSALYLCASSSWTVTEAFFGQGTRLTVV.

J is TRBJ1-3 and V is TRBV15, with D unclear. The CDR3 is made up of 16 amino acids. Per the germline V gene, CDR1 is LNHNV and CDR2 is YYDKDF (reference sequence). Trimming took off 4 bases at V and 2 bases at J, with 15 bases between the two ends. CDR3 protein: CATSTRRTGAGNTIYF. CDR3 DNA sequence: TGTGCCACCAGCACCCGGCGGACGGGAGCTGGAAACACCATATATTTT. The full variable domain, its missing parts supplied by reference TRBV15 and TRBJ1-3, is DAMVIQNPRYQVTQFGKPVTLSCSQTLNHNVMYWYQQKSSQAPKLLFHYYDKDFNNEADTPDNFQSRRPNTSFCFLDIRSPGLGDTAMYLCATSTRRTGAGNTIYFGEGSWLTVV.

The chain is built from TRBV18 and TRBJ2-7; TRBD1 or TRBD2 may be the D gene (5 bases each). V was cut by 7 bases and J by 5 bases, with 21 bases left in between. The CDR3 contains 15 residues. CDR1 is KGHSH, CDR2 LQKENI, per germline. CDR3 sequence reads: CASLLSGLGVHEQYF. The CDR3 bases are TGTGCCAGCTTACTATCCGGACTGGGGGTACACGAGCAGTACTTC.

V gene TRBV18 combines with J gene TRBJ1-2; 7 bases align to TRBD1. This CDR3 is built from 16 residues. V shed 3 bases and J 1 base; nucleotides not matched to a gene: 8. CDR1 KGHSH and CDR2 LQKENI come from the germline V gene. This CDR3 is CASSPDGTAINYGYTF. The DNA for the CDR3 is TGTGCCAGCTCACCCGACGGGACAGCGATTAACTATGGCTACACCTTC. Complete variable domain (other parts from reference TRBV18 and TRBJ1-2): NAGVMQNPRHLVRRRGQEARLRCSPMKGHSHVYWYRQLPEEGLKFMVYLQKENIIDESGMPKERFSAEFPKEGPSILRIQQVVRGDSAAYFCASSPDGTAINYGYTFGSGTRLTVV.

The J gene is TRBJ2-7, the V gene TRBV18; 9 bases match TRBD2. CDR3 size: 15 residues. Germline V gives CDR1 KGHSH, CDR2 LQKENI. Trimming cost V 1 base and J 2 bases; bases outside gene matches: 3. CDR3 in DNA: TGTGCCAGCTCACCACTAGCGGGGGTTGCCTACGAGCAGTACTTC. This gives the protein CASSPLAGVAYEQYF.

The genes are TRBV5-1 and TRBJ1-1; 12 bases align to TRBD1. Germline trimming cut 0 bases from V and 1 base from J; bases unmatched to any gene: 4. Germline CDR1 SGHRS, CDR2 YFSETQ. This CDR3 contains 17 residues. The CDR3 is CASSLGGTGGANTEAFF. For the CDR3, the DNA is TGCGCCAGCAGCTTGGGAGGGACAGGGGGCGCGAACACTGAAGCTTTCTTT.

The rearrangement joins TRBV6-5 to TRBJ1-1, with TRBD1 matching 9 bases. Per the germline V gene, CDR1 is MNHEY and CDR2 is SVGAGI. The CDR3 is 14 residues long. V shed 7 bases, J shed 5 bases, and the junction held 8 bases outside the gene matches. The CDR3 bases are TGTGCCAGCACCACCGGGACAGGGAGGACTGAAGCTTTCTTT. It specifies CASTTGTGRTEAFF.

The J gene is TRBJ2-1, the V gene TRBV3-1 (or the pseudogene TRBV3-2), with TRBD2 identical over 9 bases. Germline-derived CDR1 and CDR2 are LGHDT and YNNKEL (reference sequence). With 3 bases clipped from V and 6 bases from J, the junction kept 6 bases outside the gene matches. This CDR3 region has 15 residues. CDR3 loop: CASSHGSGGGNEQFF. CDR3 nucleotides: TGTGCCAGCAGCCACGGTAGCGGGGGAGGCAATGAGCAGTTCTTC.

The chain recombines TRBV30 with TRBJ1-1, with 8 positions matching TRBD1. Germline V gene data show CDR1 as GTSNPN and CDR2 as SVGIG (reference sequence). There are 12 residues in the CDR3. V trimming: 7 bases; J trimming: 4 bases; junction bases outside the gene matches: 5. The DNA for the CDR3 is TGTGCCTCTCAGGGGGCGGGCACTGAAGCTTTCTTT. Protein: CASQGAGTEAFF.

The chain combines TRBV2 with TRBJ1-2; D gene uncertain. The ends were cut back, 2 bases at V and 6 bases at J, with 16 bases in the middle. The germline V gene encodes CDR1 SNHLY and CDR2 FYNNEI. The CDR3 totals 15 residues. This CDR3 is CASSERAAPPDGYTF. The CDR3 nucleotides read TGTGCCAGCAGTGAAAGGGCAGCCCCTCCTGATGGCTACACCTTC.

The rearrangement joins TRBV5-1 to TRBJ1-1; D is possibly TRBD1 (5 bases). Germline values: CDR1 SGHRS, CDR2 YFSETQ. The CDR3 spans 12 residues. V lost 0 bases and J lost 9, with 9 bases in between. Here the CDR3 DNA reads TGCGCCAGCAGCTTGGAACAGGAAAAAGCTTTCTTT. Translating gives CASSLEQEKAFF.

The CDR3 reads CASSSPGQYEQYF. CDR3 bases: TGTGCCAGCAGCTCACCCGGACAGTACGAGCAGTACTTC. The rearrangement uses TRBV7-8 and TRBJ2-7, with TRBD1 as a possible D gene (6 bases). Trimming shortened V by 4 bases and J by 4 bases, and 11 bases separated the two germline ends. The length of the CDR3 is 13 residues. Germline V CDR1 and CDR2: SGHVS, FQNEAQ.

The genes are TRBV2 and TRBJ2-7; TRBD2 is a possible D gene (5 bases). V was clipped by 7 bases and J by 6 bases, with 16 bases between them. The germline V gene encodes CDR1 SNHLY and CDR2 FYNNEI. This CDR3 has 13 amino acids. CDR3 protein: CASNPGKGSEQYF. In DNA form, the CDR3 reads TGTGCCAGCAACCCGGGGAAAGGGAGCGAGCAGTACTTC.